These 14 T cell receptor beta chains originate from one sample sequenced in a study of blood T cell repertoires in COVID-19. The method was immunoSEQ multiplex PCR; TCRdb's version includes in-frame clones alone and lacks a portion of them. The table records roughly 180,000 clones, approximately 90% of them present only once. The specimen sequenced was PBMCs or T cells enriched from blood (not recorded which). Receptor source: a woman aged 30 to 39 who had recovered from COVID-19.

On this clone: This sample includes further DNA sequences coding for the same CDR3. The V and J genes are TRBV5-8 and TRBJ1-4; 9 bases map to TRBD1. CDR3 length: 14 amino acids. V was pared by 4 bases and J by 7 bases, with 5 bases of the junction left unmatched. Germline assignment: CDR1 SGHTS and CDR2 YDEGEE. The CDR3 DNA is TGTGCCAGCAGCCTGGGACAGGGAAGTGAAAAACTGTTTTTT. Translation gives CASSLGQGSEKLFF.

Concerning this clone itself: A junction boundary mismatches the germline segment, possibly from a read error. J is TRBJ1-2 and V is TRBV6-2 or TRBV6-3; D remains unclear. There are 13 residues in the CDR3. The germline gives CDR1 MNHEY, CDR2 SVGEGT. The chain's CDR3 is CASSSRAGNGYTF. The CDR3 DNA reads as TGTGCCAGCAGTTCCCGAGCGGGTAATGGCTATACCTTC.

V gene TRBV28 combines with J gene TRBJ2-7, with a weak D call TRBD1 (6 bases). Germline V CDR1 and CDR2: MDHEN, SYDVKM. The germline V and J ends were trimmed by 6 bases and 3 bases, with 18 bases remaining between them. The CDR3 contains 15 residues. DNA for the CDR3: TGTGCCAGCAGGCCGTTTACAGGGCAAGGCTACGAGCAGTACTTC. It is translated as CASRPFTGQGYEQYF. Looking up the rest from reference TRBV28 and TRBJ2-7 gives the full variable domain: DVKVTQSSRYLVKRTGEKVFLECVQDMDHENMFWYRQDPGLGLRLIYFSYDVKMKEKGDIPEGYSVSREKKERFSLILESASTNQTSMYLCASRPFTGQGYEQYFGPGTRLTVT.

The chain carries TRBV2 and TRBJ2-7; 7 nucleotides match TRBD2. This CDR3 is 14 amino acids long. The V gene end was trimmed by 5 bases and the J gene end by 0 bases; junction bases not matched to a gene: 4. The germline gives CDR1 SNHLY, CDR2 FYNNEI. The CDR3 DNA reads TGTGCCAGCAGTTCCGGGACTAACTCCTACGAGCAGTACTTC. This sequence encodes CASSSGTNSYEQYF.

The chain carries TRBV27 and TRBJ1-5; 9 nucleotides align to TRBD1. V was clipped by 6 bases and J by 7 bases; unmatched bases: 10. The CDR3 is made up of 15 amino acids. Per germline, CDR1 MNHEY and CDR2 SMNVEV (reference sequence). The CDR3 loop is CASRPGTGYEQPQHF. CDR3 nucleotides: TGTGCCAGCAGGCCCGGGACAGGGTACGAACAGCCCCAGCATTTT.

The chain has TRBV11-3 and TRBJ2-3; maybe TRBD1 (5 bases). The CDR3 runs 14 residues. Deletions cut 5 bases from V and 6 bases from J, with 15 bases between. The germline V gene has CDR1 SGHNT and CDR2 YENEEA. The CDR3 loop reads CASSRLAGSDTQYF. CDR3 in DNA: TGTGCCAGCAGCCGACTGGCAGGGTCGGATACGCAGTATTTT.

V gene TRBV11-2 combines with J gene TRBJ2-5, with D tentatively TRBD1 (6 bases). V was trimmed by 5 bases and J by 0 bases, leaving 13 bases between them. Germline values: CDR1 SGHAT, CDR2 FQNNGV. The CDR3 loop spans 15 amino acids. CDR3 sequence (DNA): TGTGCCAGCAGCCCACAGGGCCAGGACCAAGAGACCCAGTACTTC. This sequence encodes CASSPQGQDQETQYF.

There are a few counts of this clone. The J gene is TRBJ1-2, the V gene TRBV19, with D tentatively TRBD1 (6 bases). The CDR3 sequence is 14 residues long. The V gene's germline CDR1 is LNHDA and CDR2 SQIVND (reference sequence). Trimming took 5 bases from V and 5 from J, leaving 15 bases between them. This CDR3 reads CASSRTGSGYGYTF. CDR3 bases: TGTGCCAGTAGTCGAACAGGGTCGGGGTATGGCTACACCTTC.

This chain uses TRBV5-3 with TRBJ2-2; TRBD2 agrees at 10 bases. TRBV5-3 is an open reading frame, and its role is uncertain. This CDR3 comprises 17 residues. V trimming: 5 bases; J trimming: 6 bases; junction bases outside the gene matches: 13. CDR3 bases: TGTGCCAGAAGGAGCGGGAGGGGCCTCAAAAAGGCCGGGGAGCTGTTTTTT. It is translated as CARRSGRGLKKAGELFF.

The rearrangement joins TRBV2 to TRBJ2-7, with 12 bases lining up with TRBD2. After removal of 7 bases from V and 4 bases from J, the junction contained 5 bases not matched to a gene. The CDR3 has 14 residues. CDR1 SNHLY and CDR2 FYNNEI come from the germline V gene. The CDR3 reads CASKPGLAGYEQYF. CDR3 DNA: TGTGCCAGCAAACCGGGACTAGCGGGTTACGAGCAGTACTTC. Full variable domain (outside the CDR3, taken from reference TRBV2 and TRBJ2-7): EPEVTQTPSHQVTQMGQEVILRCVPISNHLYFYWYRQILGQKVEFLVSFYNNEISEKSEIFDDQFSVERPDGSNFTLKIRSTKLEDSAMYFCASKPGLAGYEQYFGPGTRLTVT.

This chain connects TRBV29-1 to TRBJ1-2, with 11 bases matching TRBD1. J was trimmed by 8 bases and V by 4 bases; bases with no gene match: 6. This CDR3 is 13 amino acids long. Germline-derived CDR1 and CDR2 are SQVTM and ANQGSEA. CDR3 protein: CSVGTGTGGGYTF. The CDR3 DNA follows: TGCAGCGTTGGCACCGGGACAGGGGGAGGCTACACCTTC.

This clone has a handful of counts. This chain connects TRBV11-3 to TRBJ2-7; 7 bases fit TRBD2. The CDR3 totals 15 residues. The germline V gene has CDR1 SGHNT and CDR2 YENEEA. The V segment lost 4 bases and the J segment 2 bases; nucleotides outside the gene matches: 8. CDR3 DNA: TGTGCCAGCAGCTGGAAAGCTAGCGGAACCTACGAGCAGTACTTC. This translates into CASSWKASGTYEQYF.

The chain is built from TRBV27 and TRBJ2-6, with TRBD2 as a possible D gene (5 bases). Germline V gene sequence: CDR1 MNHEY, CDR2 SMNVEV (reference sequence). The CDR3 consists of 19 residues. Trimming pared 0 bases from V and 0 bases from J, leaving 15 bases between. This CDR3 is CASSLSIREGRSGANVLTF. For the CDR3, the DNA is TGTGCCAGCAGTTTATCGATTCGAGAGGGTCGCTCTGGGGCCAACGTCCTGACTTTC.

CDR3: CASSLDSHRGYTF. The CDR3 DNA is TGTGCCAGCAGCTTAGACTCCCACCGGGGCTACACCTTC. The rearrangement joins TRBV7-8 to TRBJ1-2; D is unresolved. Germline CDR1 SGHVS, CDR2 FQNEAQ. V lost 1 base and J lost 8, with 11 bases in between. This CDR3 region has 13 residues.